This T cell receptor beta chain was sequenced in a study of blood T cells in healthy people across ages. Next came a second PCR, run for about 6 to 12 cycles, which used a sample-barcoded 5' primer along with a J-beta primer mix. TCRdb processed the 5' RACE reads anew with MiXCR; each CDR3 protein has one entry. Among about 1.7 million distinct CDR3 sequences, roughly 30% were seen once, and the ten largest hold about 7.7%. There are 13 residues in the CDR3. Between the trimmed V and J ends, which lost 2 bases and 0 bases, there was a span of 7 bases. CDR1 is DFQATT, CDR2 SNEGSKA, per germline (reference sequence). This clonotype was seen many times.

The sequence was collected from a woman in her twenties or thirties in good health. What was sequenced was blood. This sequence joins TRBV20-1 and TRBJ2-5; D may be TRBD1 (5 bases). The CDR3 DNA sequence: TGCAGTGCTAGAACAGGCAACCAAGAGACCCAGTACTTC. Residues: CSARTGNQETQYF.